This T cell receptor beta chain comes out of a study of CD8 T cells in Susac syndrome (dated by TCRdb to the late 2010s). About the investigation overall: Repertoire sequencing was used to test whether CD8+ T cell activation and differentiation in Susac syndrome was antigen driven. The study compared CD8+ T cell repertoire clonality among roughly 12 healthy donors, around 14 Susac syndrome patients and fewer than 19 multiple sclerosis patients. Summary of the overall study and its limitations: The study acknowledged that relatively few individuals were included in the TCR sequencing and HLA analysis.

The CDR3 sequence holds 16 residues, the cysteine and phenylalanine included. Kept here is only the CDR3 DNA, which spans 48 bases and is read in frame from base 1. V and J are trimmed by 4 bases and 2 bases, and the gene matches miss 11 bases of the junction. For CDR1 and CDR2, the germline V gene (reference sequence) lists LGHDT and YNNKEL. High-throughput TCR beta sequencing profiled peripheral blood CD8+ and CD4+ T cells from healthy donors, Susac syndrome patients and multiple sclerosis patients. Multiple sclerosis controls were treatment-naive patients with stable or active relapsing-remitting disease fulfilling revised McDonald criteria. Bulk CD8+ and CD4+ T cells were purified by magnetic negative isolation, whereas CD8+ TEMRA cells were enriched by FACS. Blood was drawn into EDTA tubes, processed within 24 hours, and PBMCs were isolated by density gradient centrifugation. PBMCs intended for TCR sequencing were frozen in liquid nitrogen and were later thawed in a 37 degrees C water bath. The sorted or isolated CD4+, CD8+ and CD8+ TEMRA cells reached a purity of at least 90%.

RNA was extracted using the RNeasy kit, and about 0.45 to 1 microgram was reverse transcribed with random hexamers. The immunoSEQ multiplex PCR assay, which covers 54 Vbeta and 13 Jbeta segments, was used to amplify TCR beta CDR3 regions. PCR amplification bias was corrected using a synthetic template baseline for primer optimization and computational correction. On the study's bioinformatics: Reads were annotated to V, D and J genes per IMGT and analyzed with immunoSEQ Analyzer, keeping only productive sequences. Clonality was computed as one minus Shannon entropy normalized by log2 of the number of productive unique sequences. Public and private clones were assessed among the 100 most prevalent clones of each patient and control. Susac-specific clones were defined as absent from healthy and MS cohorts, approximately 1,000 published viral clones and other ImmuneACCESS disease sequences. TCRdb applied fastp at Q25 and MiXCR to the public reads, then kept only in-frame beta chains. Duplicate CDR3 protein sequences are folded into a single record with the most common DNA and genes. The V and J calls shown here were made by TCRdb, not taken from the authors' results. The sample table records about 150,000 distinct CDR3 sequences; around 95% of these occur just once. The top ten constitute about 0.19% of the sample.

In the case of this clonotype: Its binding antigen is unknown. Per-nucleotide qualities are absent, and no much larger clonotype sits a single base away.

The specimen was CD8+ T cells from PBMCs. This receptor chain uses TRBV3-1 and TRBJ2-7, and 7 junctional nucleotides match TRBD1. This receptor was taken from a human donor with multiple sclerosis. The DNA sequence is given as TGTGCCAGCAGCCTCCTACTAAGGGACAGTCCCTACGAGCAGTACTTC. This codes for CASSLLLRDSPYEQYF.